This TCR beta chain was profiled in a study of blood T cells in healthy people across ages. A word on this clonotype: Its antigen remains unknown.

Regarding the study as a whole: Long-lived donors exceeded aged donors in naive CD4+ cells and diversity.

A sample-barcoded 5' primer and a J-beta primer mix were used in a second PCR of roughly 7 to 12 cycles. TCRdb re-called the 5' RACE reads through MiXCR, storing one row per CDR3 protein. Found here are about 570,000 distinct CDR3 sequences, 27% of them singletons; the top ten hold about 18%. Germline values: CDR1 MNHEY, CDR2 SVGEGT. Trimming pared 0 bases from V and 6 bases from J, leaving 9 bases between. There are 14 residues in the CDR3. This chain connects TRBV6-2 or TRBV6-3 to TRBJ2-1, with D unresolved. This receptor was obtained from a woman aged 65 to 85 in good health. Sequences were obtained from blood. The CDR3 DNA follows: TGTGCCAGCAGTTACTCTACCCAGACCAATGAGCAGTTCTTC. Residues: CASSYSTQTNEQFF.